Presented here are 19 T cell receptor beta chains from one specimen sequenced in a study of regulatory T cells in long-lasting Graves disease. The time point: persistent/refractory GD, antithyroid drugs over 5 years with positive TRAb. The TCR library was prepared using RNA isolated from PBMCs. For TCR beta, libraries came from iRepertoire HTBI primers and Arm-PCR of CDR3 regions. TCRdb reprocessed the multiplex PCR reads via MiXCR and lists one record per CDR3 protein. This sample has 500,000 to 700,000 distinct CDR3 sequences, with approximately 29% found just once. Sequencing used peripheral blood mononuclear cells (PBMCs), obtained when the disease was refractory, from a patient treated with antithyroid drugs. The source of these receptors is a female donor with Graves disease.

CDR3 region: CASKVQGGSNQPQHF. CDR3 DNA: TGTGCCAGCAAAGTACAGGGGGGCAGCAATCAGCCCCAGCATTTT. V is TRBV6-1 and J is TRBJ1-5; 8 nucleotides align to TRBD1. Germline CDR1 and CDR2: MNHNS and SASEGT. There are 15 residues in the CDR3. J was trimmed by 1 base and V by 7 bases; bases with no gene match: 6.

CDR3 loop: CASSPPGGGGQGAWGANVLTF. CDR3 sequence (DNA): TGTGCCAGCAGTCCACCCGGTGGGGGGGGACAGGGGGCGTGGGGGGCCAACGTCCTGACTTTC. The chain is built from TRBV28 and TRBJ2-6; 12 bases align to TRBD1. Germline V gene sequence: CDR1 MDHEN, CDR2 SYDVKM. Trimming removed 5 bases from V and 4 bases from J; junction bases left unmatched: 18. The CDR3 covers 21 residues.

The chain couples TRBV29-1 to TRBJ1-1; D is uncertain. Trimming took 7 bases from V and 1 from J, leaving 7 bases between them. Germline CDR1 SQVTM, CDR2 ANQGSEA. The CDR3 has 11 residues. CDR3 sequence reads: CSGNTNTEAFF. CDR3 bases: TGCAGCGGGAACACGAACACTGAAGCTTTCTTT.

This clonotype was counted between two and nine times. J is TRBJ2-7 and V is TRBV10-3, with D perhaps TRBD1 (7 bases). The CDR3 has 14 residues. Per the germline V gene, CDR1 is ENHRY and CDR2 is SYGVKD. Trimming cost V 4 bases and J 3 bases, with 13 bases left between them. The CDR3 loop is CAISAAGQLYEQYF. DNA of the CDR3: TGTGCCATCAGTGCCGCGGGACAGCTCTACGAGCAGTACTTC.

J is TRBJ2-2 and V is TRBV7-3, with 7 nucleotides matching TRBD2. The V gene end was trimmed by 5 bases and the J gene end by 0 bases; junction bases not matched to a gene: 21. Germline loops: CDR1 SGHTA, CDR2 FQGTGA. The CDR3 has 21 residues. The CDR3 loop is CASSAGRRDYKLFANTGELFF. In DNA, the CDR3 is TGTGCCAGCAGCGCAGGCCGCCGGGACTACAAACTCTTCGCGAACACCGGGGAGCTGTTTTTT. Variable domain in full (rest from reference TRBV7-3 and TRBJ2-2): GAGVSQTPSNKVTEKGKYVELRCDPISGHTALYWYRQSLGQGPEFLIYFQGTGAADDSGLPNDRFFAVRPEGSVSTLKIQRTERGDSAVYLCASSAGRRDYKLFANTGELFFGEGSRLTVL.

This clonotype was counted at least ten times. V and J are TRBV24-1 and TRBJ1-5; D call uncertain. V was shortened by 6 bases and J by 3 bases, with 20 bases between the two germline ends. Germline V gene lookup returns CDR1 KGHDR and CDR2 SFDVKD. The CDR3 has 17 residues. The CDR3 coding sequence is TGTGCCACCAGTTTGTCGGGAGGTTCTGTCCACAATCAGCCCCAGCATTTT. Amino acids: CATSLSGGSVHNQPQHF.

The chain joins TRBV28 to TRBJ1-1, with D unresolved. Germline values: CDR1 MDHEN, CDR2 SYDVKM. The CDR3 is made up of 13 amino acids. Trimming took off 7 bases at V and 0 bases at J, with 9 bases between the two ends. CDR3 DNA: TGTGCCAGCAACCCGACACTGAACACTGAAGCTTTCTTT. It is translated as CASNPTLNTEAFF.

This clonotype was seen only a few times. The V gene is TRBV29-1, the J gene TRBJ1-1, with a possible D match to TRBD1 (5 bases). V was trimmed by 1 base and J by 4 bases, leaving 13 bases between them. From germline, CDR1 is SQVTM and CDR2 ANQGSEA. The CDR3 loop spans 14 amino acids. The CDR3 nucleotides read TGCAGCGTTGAAGGCGGAGGGGCAGGCACTGAAGCTTTCTTT. Protein: CSVEGGGAGTEAFF.

This clonotype was found many times. This chain connects TRBV6-1 to TRBJ1-1, with D unresolved. The V end was cut by 6 bases, the J end by 0 bases, with 11 bases between. The CDR3 runs to 14 residues. The germline V gene encodes CDR1 MNHNS and CDR2 SASEGT. The CDR3 DNA reads TGTGCCAGCAGCGGAACGACGGTGAACACTGAAGCTTTCTTT. This gives the protein CASSGTTVNTEAFF.

The chain links TRBV5-1 to TRBJ1-5; D call uncertain. The CDR3 is made up of 15 amino acids. Germline V gene lookup returns CDR1 SGHRS and CDR2 YFSETQ. The germline V and J ends were trimmed by 4 bases and 0 bases, with 11 bases remaining between them. The CDR3 is CASSPEGYSNQPQHF. CDR3 sequence (DNA): TGCGCCAGCAGCCCAGAGGGTTATAGCAATCAGCCCCAGCATTTT.

The chain carries TRBV25-1 and TRBJ1-1, with D maybe TRBD1 (6 bases). Germline V gene lookup returns CDR1 MGHDK and CDR2 SYGVNS. This CDR3 has 14 residues. Trimming removed 2 bases at V and 6 bases at J, with 13 bases between. The CDR3 region is CASSEGTLTSEAFF. CDR3 sequence (DNA): TGTGCCAGCAGTGAAGGGACACTAACTTCTGAAGCTTTCTTT.

The J gene is TRBJ2-1, the V gene TRBV7-9, with 8 bases matching TRBD2. This CDR3 has 17 residues. Germline CDR1 reads SEHNR; CDR2 reads FQNEAQ (reference sequence). The junction had 15 bases not matched to a gene; V was cut back by 6 bases and J by 5 bases. DNA for the CDR3: TGTGCCAGCAGTTTAAGTTCACCGGGACTAGTAAACAATGAGCAGTTCTTC. Translated: CASSLSSPGLVNNEQFF.

This clonotype was detected ten times or more. The chain carries TRBV28 and TRBJ1-1; 10 bases are a match to TRBD1. J lost 8 bases, V lost 2 bases, and 11 bases had no gene match. Germline CDR1 reads MDHEN; CDR2 reads SYDVKM. The CDR3 has 16 amino acids. The CDR3 protein is CASSLKAGTGAKEAFF. CDR3 bases: TGTGCCAGCAGTTTAAAGGCCGGGACAGGGGCTAAGGAAGCTTTCTTT.

This clonotype was counted between two and nine times. The chain is built from TRBV28 and TRBJ1-5; D may be TRBD1 (5 bases). Germline-derived CDR1 and CDR2 are MDHEN and SYDVKM. V shed 3 bases and J shed 0 bases, with 15 bases lying between them. The CDR3 totals 17 residues. The CDR3 nucleotides read TGTGCCAGCAGTTTTTGGGGTGGGGGGGATAGCAATCAGCCCCAGCATTTT. Amino acids: CASSFWGGGDSNQPQHF.

This clonotype was seen many times. This rearrangement joins TRBV6-5 to TRBJ1-1; the D is unclear. The V gene's germline CDR1 is MNHEY and CDR2 SVGAGI. This CDR3 is 13 amino acids long. Trimming took 0 bases from V and 3 from J, leaving 5 bases between them. The CDR3 spells CASSYSGYTEAFF. The CDR3 DNA sequence: TGTGCCAGCAGTTACTCGGGCTACACTGAAGCTTTCTTT.

This clonotype showed up just a few times. The rearrangement joins TRBV20-1 to TRBJ1-6, with D possibly being TRBD1 (5 bases). Trimming cost V 0 bases and J 6 bases, with 15 bases left between them. The germline gives CDR1 DFQATT, CDR2 SNEGSKA (reference sequence). The CDR3 has 16 residues. CDR3 residues: CSARDWGSFSNSPLHF. The CDR3 coding sequence is TGCAGTGCTAGAGATTGGGGCAGCTTTAGTAATTCACCCCTCCACTTT.

V is TRBV20-1 and J is TRBJ1-1; D is ambiguous. CDR1 is DFQATT, CDR2 SNEGSKA, per germline (reference sequence). Trimming shortened V by 1 base and J by 11 bases, and 5 bases separated the two germline ends. The CDR3 extends over 9 amino acids. The chain's CDR3 is CSARVWAFF. The CDR3 DNA reads as TGCAGTGCTAGAGTTTGGGCTTTCTTT.

This rearrangement joins TRBV29-1 to TRBJ2-7, with a possible D match to TRBD1 (5 bases). Germline-derived CDR1 and CDR2 are SQVTM and ANQGSEA. The V gene lost 7 bases and the J gene lost 7 bases, with 23 bases spanning the gap. This CDR3 comprises 14 residues. This CDR3 is CSAEITGPRGEQYF. In DNA form, the CDR3 reads TGCAGCGCAGAAATAACAGGACCCCGCGGTGAGCAGTACTTC.

This clonotype was picked up a small number of times. The rearrangement joins TRBV10-3 to TRBJ2-5; D is unresolved. Germline V gives CDR1 ENHRY, CDR2 SYGVKD. The CDR3 totals 13 residues. V was shortened by 2 bases and J by 4 bases, with 8 bases between the two germline ends. The CDR3 DNA is TGTGCCATCAGTGAGGACATACTAGAGACCCAGTACTTC. This gives the protein CAISEDILETQYF.